This entry is about one T cell receptor beta chain. The germline CDR1 and CDR2 sequences are PRHDT and FYEKMQ (reference sequence). V was trimmed by 4 bases and J by 10 bases, leaving 14 bases between them. This CDR3 has 14 amino acids. This sample stems from a study of control samples from healthy donors and cancer patients. Clones were read by immunoSEQ multiplex PCR, and TCRdb kept only the in-frame ones, dropping some. The sample contains 90,000 or so clones, 85% of which appear only once. Sequences were obtained from blood. This TCR was sampled from a man younger than 45 in good health. The chain uses TRBV13 and TRBJ1-6; D may be TRBD1 (6 bases). The chain's CDR3 is CASSSVGGRSPLHF. CDR3 DNA: TGTGCCAGCAGCTCTGTCGGGGGCCGGTCACCCCTCCACTTT.